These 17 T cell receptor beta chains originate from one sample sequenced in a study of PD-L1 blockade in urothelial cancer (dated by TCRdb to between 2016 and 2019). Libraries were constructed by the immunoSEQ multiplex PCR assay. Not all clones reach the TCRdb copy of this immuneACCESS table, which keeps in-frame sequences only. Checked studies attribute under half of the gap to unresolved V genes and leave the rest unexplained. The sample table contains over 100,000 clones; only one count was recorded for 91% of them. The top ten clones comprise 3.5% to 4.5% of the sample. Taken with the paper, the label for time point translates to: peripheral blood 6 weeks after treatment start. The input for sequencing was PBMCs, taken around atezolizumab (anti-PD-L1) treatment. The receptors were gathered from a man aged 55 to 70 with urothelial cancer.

The CDR3 here is CASSLDLAGHEQYF. CDR3 nucleotides: TGTGCCAGCAGCTTGGACCTAGCGGGCCACGAGCAGTACTTC. The gene calls are TRBV5-4 and TRBJ2-7; 8 bases match TRBD2. The CDR3 spans 14 residues. V trimming: 0 bases; J trimming: 5 bases; junction bases outside the gene matches: 4. From germline, CDR1 is SGHNT and CDR2 YYREEE (reference sequence).

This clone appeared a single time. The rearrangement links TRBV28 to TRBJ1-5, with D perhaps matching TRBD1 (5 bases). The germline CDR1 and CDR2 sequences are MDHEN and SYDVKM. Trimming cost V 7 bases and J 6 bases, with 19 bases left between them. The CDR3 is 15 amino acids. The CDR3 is CASTRRGGGAQPQHF. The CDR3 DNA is TGTGCCAGCACCCGGCGGGGGGGTGGTGCTCAGCCCCAGCATTTT.

Written as DNA, the CDR3 is TGCGCCAGCAGCCAAGATATAGGGGTCGTCACCGGGGAGCTGTTTTTT. This codes for CASSQDIGVVTGELFF. This chain uses TRBV4-1 with TRBJ2-2, with D perhaps matching TRBD1 (5 bases). This CDR3 comprises 16 residues. Trimming cost V 0 bases and J 4 bases, with 12 bases left between them. CDR1 and CDR2 (germline): MGHRA, YSYEKL.

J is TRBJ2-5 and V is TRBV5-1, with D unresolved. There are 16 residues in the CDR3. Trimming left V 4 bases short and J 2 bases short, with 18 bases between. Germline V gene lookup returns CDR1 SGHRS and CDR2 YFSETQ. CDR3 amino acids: CASSLTPANAQETQYF. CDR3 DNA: TGCGCCAGCAGCCTAACGCCCGCAAACGCTCAAGAGACCCAGTACTTC.

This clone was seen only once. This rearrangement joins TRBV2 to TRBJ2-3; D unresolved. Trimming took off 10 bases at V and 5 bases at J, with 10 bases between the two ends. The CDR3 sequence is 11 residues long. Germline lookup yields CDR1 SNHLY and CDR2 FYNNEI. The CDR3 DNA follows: TGTGCCACCGGGTTAGAAGATACGCAGTATTTT. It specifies CATGLEDTQYF.

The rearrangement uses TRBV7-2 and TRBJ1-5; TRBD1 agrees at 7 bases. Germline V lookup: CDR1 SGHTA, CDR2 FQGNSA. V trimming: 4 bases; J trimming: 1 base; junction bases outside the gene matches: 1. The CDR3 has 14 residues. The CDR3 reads CASSSQGSNQPQHF. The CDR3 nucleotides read TGTGCCAGCAGCTCACAGGGGAGCAATCAGCCCCAGCATTTT.

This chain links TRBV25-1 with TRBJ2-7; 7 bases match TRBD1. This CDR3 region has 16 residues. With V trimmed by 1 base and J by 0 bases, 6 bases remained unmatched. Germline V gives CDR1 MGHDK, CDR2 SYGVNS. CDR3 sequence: CASSEFETGSSYEQYF. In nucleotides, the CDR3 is TGTGCCAGCAGTGAATTCGAGACAGGGAGCTCCTACGAGCAGTACTTC.

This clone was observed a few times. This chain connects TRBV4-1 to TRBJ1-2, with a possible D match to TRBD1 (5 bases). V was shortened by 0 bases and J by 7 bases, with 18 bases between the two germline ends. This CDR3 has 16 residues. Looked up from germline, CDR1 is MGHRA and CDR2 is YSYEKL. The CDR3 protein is CASSQDGAGQLGGYTF. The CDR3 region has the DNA TGCGCCAGCAGCCAAGATGGCGCAGGGCAGTTGGGTGGCTACACCTTC.

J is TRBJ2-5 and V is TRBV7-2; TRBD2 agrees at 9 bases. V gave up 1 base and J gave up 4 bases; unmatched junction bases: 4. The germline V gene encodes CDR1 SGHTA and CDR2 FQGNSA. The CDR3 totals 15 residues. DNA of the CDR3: TGTGCCAGCAGCTTAGGCGGGGGGGCAGGAGAGACCCAGTACTTC. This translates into CASSLGGGAGETQYF. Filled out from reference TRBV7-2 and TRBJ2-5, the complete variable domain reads GAGVSQSPSNKVTEKGKDVELRCDPISGHTALYWYRQSLGQGLEFLIYFQGNSAPDKSGLPSDRFSAERTGGSVSTLTIQRTQQEDSAVYLCASSLGGGAGETQYFGPGTRLLVL.

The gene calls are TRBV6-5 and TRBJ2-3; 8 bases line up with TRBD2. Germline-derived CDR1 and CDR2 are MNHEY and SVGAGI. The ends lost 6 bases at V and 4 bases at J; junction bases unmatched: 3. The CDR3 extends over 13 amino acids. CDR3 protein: CASSRGGPDTQYF. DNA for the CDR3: TGTGCCAGCAGCCGGGGGGGGCCAGATACGCAGTATTTT.

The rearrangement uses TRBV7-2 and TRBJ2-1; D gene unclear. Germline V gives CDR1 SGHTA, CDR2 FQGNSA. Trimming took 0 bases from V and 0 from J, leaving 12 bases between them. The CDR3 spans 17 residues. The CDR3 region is CASSLAPTRASYNEQFF. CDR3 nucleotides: TGTGCCAGCAGCTTAGCCCCCACGAGAGCCTCCTACAATGAGCAGTTCTTC. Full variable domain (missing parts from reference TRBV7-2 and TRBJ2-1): GAGVSQSPSNKVTEKGKDVELRCDPISGHTALYWYRQSLGQGLEFLIYFQGNSAPDKSGLPSDRFSAERTGGSVSTLTIQRTQQEDSAVYLCASSLAPTRASYNEQFFGPGTRLTVL.

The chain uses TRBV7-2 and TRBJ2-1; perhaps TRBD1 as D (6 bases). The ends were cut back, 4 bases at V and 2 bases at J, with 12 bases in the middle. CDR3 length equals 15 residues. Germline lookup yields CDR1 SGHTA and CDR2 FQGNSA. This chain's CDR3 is CASSYYRATYNEQFF. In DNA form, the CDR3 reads TGTGCCAGCAGCTACTACAGGGCCACCTACAATGAGCAGTTCTTC.

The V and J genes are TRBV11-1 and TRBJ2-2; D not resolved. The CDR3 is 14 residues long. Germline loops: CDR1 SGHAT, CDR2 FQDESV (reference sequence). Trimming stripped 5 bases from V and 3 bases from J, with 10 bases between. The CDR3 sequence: CASSASRYTGELFF. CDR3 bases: TGTGCCAGCAGCGCATCCAGATACACCGGGGAGCTGTTTTTT.

CDR3 residues: CASTKGLAVRETQYF. The CDR3 bases are TGTGCCAGCACCAAGGGACTAGCGGTGCGGGAGACCCAGTACTTC. J is TRBJ2-5 and V is TRBV7-2; 11 bases map to TRBD2. CDR1 is SGHTA and CDR2 is FQGNSA in the germline V gene. V shed 7 bases and J 5 bases; nucleotides not matched to a gene: 9. The CDR3 contains 15 residues.

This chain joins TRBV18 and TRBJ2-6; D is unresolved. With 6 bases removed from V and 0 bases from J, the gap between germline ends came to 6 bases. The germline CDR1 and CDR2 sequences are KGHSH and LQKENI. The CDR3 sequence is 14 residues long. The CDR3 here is CASSYSSGANVLTF. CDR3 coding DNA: TGTGCCAGCTCGTACAGCTCTGGGGCCAACGTCCTGACTTTC.

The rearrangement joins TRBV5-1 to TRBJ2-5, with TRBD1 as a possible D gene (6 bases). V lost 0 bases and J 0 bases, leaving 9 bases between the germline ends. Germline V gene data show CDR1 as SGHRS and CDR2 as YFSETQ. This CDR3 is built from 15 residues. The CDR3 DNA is TGCGCCAGCAGCTTGGGGACAGTGTACCAAGAGACCCAGTACTTC. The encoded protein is CASSLGTVYQETQYF.

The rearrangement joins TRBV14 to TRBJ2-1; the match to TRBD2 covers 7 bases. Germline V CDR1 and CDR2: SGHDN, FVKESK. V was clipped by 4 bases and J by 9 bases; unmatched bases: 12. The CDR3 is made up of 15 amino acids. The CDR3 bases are TGTGCCAGCAGCCTAGACGGGACTATTGCCCGTGAGCAGTTCTTC. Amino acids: CASSLDGTIAREQFF.